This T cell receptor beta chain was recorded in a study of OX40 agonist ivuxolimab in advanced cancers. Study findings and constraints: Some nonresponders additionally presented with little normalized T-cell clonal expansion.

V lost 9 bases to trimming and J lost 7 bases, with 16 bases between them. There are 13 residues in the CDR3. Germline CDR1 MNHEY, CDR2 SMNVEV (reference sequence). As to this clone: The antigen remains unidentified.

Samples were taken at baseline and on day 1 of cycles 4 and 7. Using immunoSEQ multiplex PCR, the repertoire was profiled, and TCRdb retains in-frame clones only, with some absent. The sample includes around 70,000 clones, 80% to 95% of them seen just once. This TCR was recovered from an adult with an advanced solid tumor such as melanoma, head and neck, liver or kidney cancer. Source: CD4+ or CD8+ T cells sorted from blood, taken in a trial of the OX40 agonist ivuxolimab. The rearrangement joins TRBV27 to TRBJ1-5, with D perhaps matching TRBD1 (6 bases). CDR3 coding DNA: TGTGCCAGTGCAACAGGGTTGGGGCAGCCCCAGCATTTT. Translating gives CASATGLGQPQHF.